Listed below are T cell receptor beta chains from one sample, sequenced in a study of blood T cell repertoires in COVID-19. Assay: immunoSEQ multiplex PCR; the TCRdb copy retains only in-frame clones and omits some. The sample contains 92,000 or so clones, about three quarters of which appear only once. Sequencing was performed on peripheral blood. Receptors originate from an elderly woman with acute or convalescent COVID-19. Both conserved end residues are part of each CDR3. D genes are given only for firm matches. Size values are once, few and many counts, or a class for expanded clones, and some rows have none.

d_gene: TRBD2
j_gene: TRBJ2-1
abundance: few
v_gene: TRBV28
CDR3nt: TGTGCCAGCATTGTAGGCGGGGGTTGGGACAATGAGCAGTTCTTC
CDR3aa: CASIVGGGWDNEQFF

d_gene: TRBD2
j_gene: TRBJ2-1
abundance: -
v_gene: TRBV7-9
CDR3nt: TGTGCCAGCAGCGGTGCGGGGGGCCAAAGGAATGAGCAGTTCTTC
CDR3aa: CASSGAGGQRNEQFF

d_gene: TRBD2
j_gene: TRBJ2-7
abundance: few
v_gene: TRBV5-1
CDR3nt: TGCGCCAGCAGCGCCACTTCTAGCGGGGGGGCCCCGCAGTACTTC
CDR3aa: CASSATSSGGAPQYF

d_gene: TRBD1
j_gene: TRBJ1-1
abundance: many
v_gene: TRBV11-3
CDR3nt: TGTGCCAGCAGCCGACAGGGTCGCACTGAAGCTTTCTTT
CDR3aa: CASSRQGRTEAFF

d_gene: -
j_gene: TRBJ1-1
abundance: -
v_gene: TRBV12-3/TRBV12-4
CDR3nt: TGTGCCAGCAGTCCCGGACGGGGGGTTGAAGCTTTCTTT
CDR3aa: CASSPGRGVEAFF

d_gene: -
j_gene: TRBJ1-2
abundance: -
v_gene: TRBV19
CDR3nt: TGTGCCAGTAGTATCGGCGGCCCGGCGAACGGGGGCTACACCTTC
CDR3aa: CASSIGGPANGGYTF

d_gene: TRBD1
j_gene: TRBJ2-4
abundance: -
v_gene: TRBV24-1
CDR3nt: TGTGCCACCAGTGATTTTCTAGGGACAGGGGGAGCCAAAAACATTCAGTACTTC
CDR3aa: CATSDFLGTGGAKNIQYF

d_gene: -
j_gene: TRBJ2-7
abundance: many
v_gene: TRBV5-5
CDR3nt: TGTGCCAGCAGCACACGACTGGACGAGCAGTACTTC
CDR3aa: CASSTRLDEQYF

d_gene: TRBD1
j_gene: TRBJ2-5
abundance: -
v_gene: TRBV7-9
CDR3nt: TGTGCCAGCAGCCGGGACAGCCAAGAGACCCAGTACTTC
CDR3aa: CASSRDSQETQYF

d_gene: -
j_gene: TRBJ1-3
abundance: -
v_gene: TRBV30
CDR3nt: TGTGCCTGGAGTTTGGGATTGGGGGCGTCTGGAAACACCATATATTTT
CDR3aa: CAWSLGLGASGNTIYF

d_gene: TRBD2
j_gene: TRBJ2-5
abundance: -
v_gene: TRBV19
CDR3nt: TGTGCCAGTAGCAAGACTAGCGGGGGCCTCTATGGAGAGACCCAGTACTTC
CDR3aa: CASSKTSGGLYGETQYF

d_gene: -
j_gene: TRBJ1-2
abundance: -
v_gene: TRBV14
CDR3nt: TGTGCCAGCAGCCAAAGCCAGGTCTATGGCTACACCTTC
CDR3aa: CASSQSQVYGYTF

d_gene: TRBD1
j_gene: TRBJ1-1
abundance: -
v_gene: TRBV5-4
CDR3nt: TGTGCCAGCACCGACAGGGACACTGAAGCTTTCTTT
CDR3aa: CASTDRDTEAFF

d_gene: TRBD1
j_gene: TRBJ2-5
abundance: -
v_gene: TRBV30
CDR3nt: TGTGCCTGGAGCGGGGACAGGGGGCTCGGAGAGACCCAGTACTTC
CDR3aa: CAWSGDRGLGETQYF

d_gene: -
j_gene: TRBJ2-1
abundance: -
v_gene: TRBV5-1
CDR3nt: TGCGCCAGCAGCCAAGGGGGTGAGGCCTACAATGAGCAGTTCTTC
CDR3aa: CASSQGGEAYNEQFF

d_gene: -
j_gene: TRBJ1-1
abundance: few
v_gene: TRBV15
CDR3nt: TGTGCCACCAGTCCGCCGGGGGATATAACTGAAGCTTTCTTT
CDR3aa: CATSPPGDITEAFF

d_gene: TRBD1
j_gene: TRBJ2-7
abundance: -
v_gene: TRBV5-4
CDR3nt: TGTGCCAGCAGGGAGGGGACAGGGGAAGAGCAGTACTTC
CDR3aa: CASREGTGEEQYF

d_gene: TRBD1
j_gene: TRBJ1-2
abundance: once
v_gene: TRBV28
CDR3nt: TGTGCCAGCACCTGGGGGCAGGGGGATGGCTACACCTTC
CDR3aa: CASTWGQGDGYTF

d_gene: TRBD2
j_gene: TRBJ2-3
abundance: -
v_gene: TRBV7-3
CDR3nt: TGTGCCAGCAGCTTAAATTTGGCAGCGGGGGGTGGTTTTGATACGCAGTATTTT
CDR3aa: CASSLNLAAGGGFDTQYF

d_gene: -
j_gene: TRBJ1-3
abundance: -
v_gene: TRBV7-2
CDR3nt: TGTGCCAGCAGCTTAAGGGGCCTCCTGGGAAACACCATATATTTT
CDR3aa: CASSLRGLLGNTIYF

d_gene: -
j_gene: TRBJ1-2
abundance: few
v_gene: TRBV7-2
CDR3nt: TGTGCCAGCAGCCGTAGTTCCTATGGCTACACCTTC
CDR3aa: CASSRSSYGYTF

d_gene: -
j_gene: TRBJ1-1
abundance: -
v_gene: TRBV27
CDR3nt: TGTGCCAGCACCAGACACAGGGACGGCACTGAAGCTTTCTTT
CDR3aa: CASTRHRDGTEAFF

d_gene: TRBD2
j_gene: TRBJ2-1
abundance: -
v_gene: TRBV3-1/TRBV3-2
CDR3nt: TGTGCCAGCAGCCAAGATTGGCGGGGGTCCCTCGTCGGCTCCTACAATGAGCAGTTCTTC
CDR3aa: CASSQDWRGSLVGSYNEQFF

d_gene: -
j_gene: TRBJ2-5
abundance: -
v_gene: TRBV4-3
CDR3nt: TGCGCCAGCAGCCAAGGAGCCTACAGGGAGGGAGAGACCCAGTACTTC
CDR3aa: CASSQGAYREGETQYF

d_gene: TRBD1
j_gene: TRBJ1-2
abundance: few
v_gene: TRBV2
CDR3nt: TGTGCCAGCAGTGATCCCGGGACAGGGAAGTATGGCTACACCTTC
CDR3aa: CASSDPGTGKYGYTF

d_gene: TRBD1
j_gene: TRBJ2-7
abundance: -
v_gene: TRBV28
CDR3nt: TGTGCCAGCAGTTTACCGGGACAGGGGAACCAATACGAGCAGTACTTC
CDR3aa: CASSLPGQGNQYEQYF

d_gene: TRBD1
j_gene: TRBJ1-4
abundance: -
v_gene: TRBV9
CDR3nt: TGTGCCAGCAGCCCGGGACAGCCAAATGAAAAACTGTTTTTT
CDR3aa: CASSPGQPNEKLFF

d_gene: TRBD1
j_gene: TRBJ2-7
abundance: -
v_gene: TRBV27
CDR3nt: TGTGCCAGCAGTATCGGACAGGGGGCTGGGGAGCAGTACTTC
CDR3aa: CASSIGQGAGEQYF

d_gene: -
j_gene: TRBJ1-1
abundance: -
v_gene: TRBV5-1
CDR3nt: TGCGCCAGCAGCTTGGAGATCAGGGCGAGGGGGACTGAAGCTTTCTTT
CDR3aa: CASSLEIRARGTEAFF

d_gene: -
j_gene: TRBJ2-3
abundance: -
v_gene: TRBV2
CDR3nt: TGTGCCAGCTCTCAGCGGGTCGGAGATACGCAGTATTTT
CDR3aa: CASSQRVGDTQYF

d_gene: -
j_gene: TRBJ1-3
abundance: once
v_gene: TRBV11-3
CDR3nt: TGTGCCAGCAGCTCAGGGGTAGGAAACACCATATATTTT
CDR3aa: CASSSGVGNTIYF

d_gene: -
j_gene: TRBJ1-4
abundance: -
v_gene: TRBV5-6
CDR3nt: TGTGCCAGCAGCTTCCAGGTTAATGAAAAACTGTTTTTT
CDR3aa: CASSFQVNEKLFF

d_gene: TRBD1
j_gene: TRBJ1-1
abundance: few
v_gene: TRBV6-2/TRBV6-3
CDR3nt: TGTGCCAGCAGTCAGGACGACAGGGATGGGAATCGGACTGAAGCTTTCTTT
CDR3aa: CASSQDDRDGNRTEAFF

d_gene: -
j_gene: TRBJ2-2
abundance: once
v_gene: TRBV7-3
CDR3nt: TGTGCCAGCAGCCTTCACGCAGGGCTGGGCGGGGAGCTGTTTTTT
CDR3aa: CASSLHAGLGGELFF

d_gene: TRBD1
j_gene: TRBJ1-4
abundance: -
v_gene: TRBV11-2
CDR3nt: TGTGCCAGCAAAGGATCGACAGGGGGCCACGAAAAACTGTTTTTT
CDR3aa: CASKGSTGGHEKLFF